The 30 T cell receptor beta chains in this list originate from one sample, sequenced in a study of metastatic and nonmetastatic thyroid tumors. Nobody among the patients had been given any treatment before thyroid surgery. TCRdb reanalyzed the PCR reads via MiXCR. This sample yields about 43,000 clones, of which less than 3.5% are seen a single time; roughly a tenth belongs to the top ten. The source material was blood. Receptors originate from a female donor with papillary thyroid cancer or a benign thyroid nodule (not recorded which). Some clones in this sample may be carry-over from other donors' samples.

The J gene is TRBJ2-7, the V gene TRBV30; D unclear. Per germline, CDR1 GTSNPN and CDR2 SVGIG (reference sequence). The CDR3 consists of 12 residues. Deletions cut 3 bases from V and 3 bases from J, with 9 bases between. The CDR3 sequence: CAWRSGNYEQYF. The CDR3 nucleotides read TGTGCCTGGAGGAGTGGGAACTACGAGCAGTACTTC.

This chain's CDR3 is CASSRNIDRVGWELFF. Written as DNA, the CDR3 is TGTGCCAGCAGCCGTAACATCGACAGGGTGGGCTGGGAGCTGTTTTTT. The chain has TRBV12-3 or TRBV12-4 and TRBJ2-2, with TRBD1 matching 7 bases. CDR3 length: 16 amino acids. Unmatched junction bases numbered 16, after V lost 6 bases and J lost 9 bases.

The chain joins TRBV5-1 to TRBJ2-2; 8 bases are a match to TRBD1. The CDR3 consists of 15 residues. In germline, CDR1 is SGHRS, CDR2 YFSETQ. The ends lost 5 bases at V and 9 bases at J; junction bases unmatched: 12. CDR3 coding DNA: TGCGCCAGCAGTGGCGGGACAGGCTCTGCCTGGGAGCTGTTTTTT. Translating gives CASSGGTGSAWELFF.

The chain joins TRBV20-1 to TRBJ2-6, with 10 bases matching TRBD2. CDR3 size: 20 residues. The trim removed 0 bases at V and 0 bases at J, leaving 11 bases unmatched. Germline values: CDR1 DFQATT, CDR2 SNEGSKA (reference sequence). The CDR3 DNA follows: TGCAGTGCTAGAGATTCGGCGACTAGCGGGCTGTGCTCTGGGGCCAACGTCCTGACTTTC. It translates to CSARDSATSGLCSGANVLTF.

The chain is built from TRBV20-1 and TRBJ1-2, with a tentative D call TRBD1 (6 bases). Germline V gene lookup returns CDR1 DFQATT and CDR2 SNEGSKA (reference sequence). This CDR3 is 12 amino acids long. Deletions cut 6 bases from V and 13 bases from J, with 21 bases between. The CDR3 nucleotides are TGCAGTGCCGCCCCGGGACACCAAAAAACCACCTTC. Translated, it gives CSAAPGHQKTTF.

This clone has a handful of counts. This sequence joins TRBV5-1 and TRBJ1-1, with a tentative D call TRBD1 (5 bases). The CDR3 extends over 13 amino acids. Trimming removed 5 bases from V and 1 base from J, with 9 bases in between. Germline-derived CDR1 and CDR2 are SGHRS and YFSETQ. The CDR3 DNA is TGCGCCAGCAGGAGGGGCTGGAACACTGAAGCTTTCTTT. Amino acids: CASRRGWNTEAFF.

This clone was recorded at least ten times. V usage is TRBV4-1 and J usage is TRBJ2-5; 7 bases map to TRBD1. The germline gives CDR1 MGHRA, CDR2 YSYEKL. V shed 0 bases and J 3 bases; nucleotides not matched to a gene: 10. CDR3 size: 17 residues. The CDR3 sequence is CASSQDDWTGTEETQYF. In DNA, the CDR3 is TGCGCCAGCAGCCAAGATGATTGGACAGGAACCGAAGAGACCCAGTACTTC.

This clone was recorded many times. V gene TRBV24-1 combines with J gene TRBJ2-3, with TRBD1 identical over 8 bases. Germline CDR1 is KGHDR and CDR2 is SFDVKD. CDR3 size: 13 residues. J was trimmed by 8 bases and V by 3 bases; bases with no gene match: 3. The CDR3 DNA is TGTGCCACCAGTGATCCGGGACAGGTTACGCAGTATTTT. As protein: CATSDPGQVTQYF.

There are a few counts of this clone. Other DNA sequences in the sample encode the same CDR3. The chain combines TRBV7-6 with TRBJ2-3, with D tentatively TRBD1 or TRBD2 (5 bases each). The CDR3 runs 14 residues. In germline, CDR1 is SGHVS, CDR2 FNYEAQ. The V end was cut by 4 bases, the J end by 3 bases, with 11 bases between. CDR3 nucleotide sequence: TGTGCCAGCAGCTCCTGGGGCGGGACAGATACGCAGTATTTT. The encoded protein is CASSSWGGTDTQYF.

This clone was seen many times. A junction boundary mismatches the germline segment, possibly from a read error. V and J are TRBV7-8 and TRBJ2-1, with 7 bases lining up with TRBD2. The CDR3 extends over 16 amino acids. Per germline, CDR1 SGHVS and CDR2 FQNEAQ. The DNA of the CDR3 is TGTGCCAGCAGCTTAGCGACCCTAGCGGAATACAATGAGCAGCTCTTC. This translates into CASSLATLAEYNEQLF.

The chain couples TRBV4-2 to TRBJ2-6; D is tentatively TRBD1 or TRBD2 (5 bases each). CDR1 LGHNA and CDR2 YNFKEQ come from the germline V gene. The CDR3 runs to 18 residues. Deletions cut 4 bases from V and 0 bases from J, with 16 bases between. The CDR3 loop reads CASSPTGTESSGANVLTF. CDR3 bases: TGTGCCAGCAGCCCAACCGGGACGGAAAGCTCTGGGGCCAACGTCCTGACTTTC.

V gene TRBV15 combines with J gene TRBJ2-7; D gene unclear. This CDR3 contains 16 residues. Looked up from germline, CDR1 is LNHNV and CDR2 is YYDKDF (reference sequence). Trimming shortened V by 0 bases and J by 5 bases, and 17 bases separated the two germline ends. CDR3 amino acids: CATSRDRSRARDEQYF. DNA of the CDR3: TGTGCCACCAGCAGAGATAGATCTAGGGCTAGGGACGAGCAGTACTTC.

This clone was observed many times. This chain connects TRBV5-4 to TRBJ2-3; 7 bases agree with TRBD2. Unmatched junction bases numbered 4, after V lost 0 bases and J lost 6 bases. This CDR3 contains 14 residues. CDR1 is SGHNT and CDR2 is YYREEE in the germline V gene (reference sequence). The CDR3 reads CASSLAGGGDTQYF. CDR3 coding DNA: TGTGCCAGCAGCTTGGCCGGGGGAGGGGATACGCAGTATTTT. Complete variable domain (other parts from reference TRBV5-4 and TRBJ2-3): ETGVTQSPTHLIKTRGQQVTLRCSSQSGHNTVSWYQQALGQGPQFIFQYYREEENGRGNFPPRFSGLQFPNYSSELNVNALELDDSALYLCASSLAGGGDTQYFGPGTRLTVL.

The V call is TRBV6-5, the J call TRBJ1-1, with D perhaps TRBD1 (5 bases). CDR3 length equals 18 residues. V was shortened by 3 bases and J by 3 bases, with 23 bases between the two germline ends. Germline CDR1 MNHEY, CDR2 SVGAGI. CDR3 sequence reads: CASSYKTWGMAGDTEAFF. The CDR3 coding sequence is TGTGCCAGCAGTTATAAAACATGGGGCATGGCTGGGGACACTGAAGCTTTCTTT.

This rearrangement joins TRBV12-3 or TRBV12-4 to TRBJ2-7; maybe TRBD2 (6 bases). The V gene lost 8 bases and the J gene lost 3 bases, with 20 bases spanning the gap. This CDR3 spans 15 amino acids. The chain's CDR3 is CASSYGTGASYEQYF. The CDR3 DNA is TGTGCCAGCTCATATGGGACGGGAGCAAGCTACGAGCAGTACTTC.

This clone was counted many times. V gene TRBV9 combines with J gene TRBJ1-5; TRBD1 matches at 7 bases. Unmatched junction bases numbered 12, after V lost 4 bases and J lost 2 bases. This CDR3 region has 17 residues. The germline CDR1 and CDR2 sequences are SGDLS and YYNGEE. The CDR3 loop reads CASSPRRGRIRNQPQHF. The CDR3 DNA reads TGTGCCAGCAGCCCACGGAGGGGGCGAATCCGCAATCAGCCCCAGCATTTT.

This clone was seen only a few times. This sequence joins TRBV10-3 and TRBJ1-5; the D gene is possibly TRBD1 (5 bases). This CDR3 is built from 12 residues. Per germline, CDR1 ENHRY and CDR2 SYGVKD. The V and J ends lost 11 bases and 3 bases respectively, with 11 bases between them. CDR3 in DNA: TGTGCCGGTGGGACGGACAATCAGCCCCAGCATTTT. Translated: CAGGTDNQPQHF.

This clone was seen at least ten times. The rearrangement joins TRBV28 to TRBJ2-1; D possibly uses TRBD1 or TRBD2 (6 bases each). The CDR3 contains 14 residues. V was cut by 5 bases and J by 9 bases, with 17 bases left in between. The germline CDR1 and CDR2 sequences are MDHEN and SYDVKM. The CDR3 bases are TGTGCCAGCAGTCCCTGGGGGCAGGAGGGTGAGCAGTTCTTC. This gives the protein CASSPWGQEGEQFF.

At least ten counts were recorded for this clone. V usage is TRBV20-1 and J usage is TRBJ2-3; TRBD2 agrees at 14 bases. J lost 4 bases, V lost 3 bases, and 12 bases had no gene match. CDR3 length: 18 residues. The germline V gene has CDR1 DFQATT and CDR2 SNEGSKA (reference sequence). CDR3 loop: CSASNPGLAGVLPDTQYF. The CDR3 bases are TGCAGTGCTAGTAACCCGGGACTAGCGGGAGTTCTCCCAGATACGCAGTATTTT.

The rearrangement joins TRBV20-1 to TRBJ2-7; perhaps D is TRBD1 or TRBD2 (5 bases each). Germline V CDR1 and CDR2: DFQATT, SNEGSKA (reference sequence). Trimming took 0 bases from V and 3 from J, leaving 12 bases between them. The CDR3 has 14 amino acids. Written as DNA, the CDR3 is TGCAGTGCTAGAGATGGGACGGAATTCTACGAGCAGTACTTC. This sequence encodes CSARDGTEFYEQYF.

Many counts were recorded for this clone. The chain carries TRBV20-1 and TRBJ1-1; the D gene is possibly TRBD1 (5 bases). V was clipped by 5 bases and J by 1 base, with 5 bases between them. The CDR3 sequence is 11 residues long. Germline loops: CDR1 DFQATT, CDR2 SNEGSKA (reference sequence). CDR3 DNA sequence: TGCAGTGCTGGGGGGAACACTGAAGCTTTCTTT. It codes for CSAGGNTEAFF.

The chain couples TRBV28 to TRBJ1-4, with 8 bases identical to TRBD1. The CDR3 has 14 amino acids. The J segment lost 1 base and the V segment lost 8 bases, leaving 3 bases of the junction unmatched. Germline values: CDR1 MDHEN, CDR2 SYDVKM. CDR3 sequence reads: CASYTGGTNEKLFF. The CDR3 bases are TGTGCCAGCTATACAGGGGGAACTAATGAAAAACTGTTTTTT.

This clone was recorded a few times. V gene TRBV28 combines with J gene TRBJ1-4; TRBD1 aligns across 8 bases. Germline values: CDR1 MDHEN, CDR2 SYDVKM. The ends lost 2 bases at V and 8 bases at J; junction bases unmatched: 7. This CDR3 is 15 amino acids long. The CDR3 bases are TGTGCCAGCAGTTTACAGACAGGGGAGGTGGAAAAACTGTTTTTT. Residues: CASSLQTGEVEKLFF.

The chain couples TRBV6-4 to TRBJ1-1, with D unclear. From germline, CDR1 is MRHNA and CDR2 SNTAGT. This CDR3 comprises 16 residues. Trimming cost V 6 bases and J 12 bases, with 29 bases left between them. This CDR3 reads CASSFPSAGPSTETFF. For the CDR3, the DNA is TGTGCCAGCAGCTTCCCAAGTGCCGGGCCTAGCACTGAGACTTTCTTT.

This clone was observed a handful of times. CDR3 sequence (DNA): TGTGCCAGCAGCCGAGAGGATAGCACAGATACGCAGTATTTT. It yields the protein CASSREDSTDTQYF. The V call is TRBV5-5, the J call TRBJ2-3, with D unresolved. Trimming took 4 bases from V and 0 from J, leaving 9 bases between them. Germline lookup yields CDR1 SGHKS and CDR2 YYEKEE (reference sequence). The CDR3 consists of 14 residues.

This clone has just a few counts. The chain joins TRBV6-2 or TRBV6-3 to TRBJ2-3; the match to TRBD2 covers 9 bases. Trimming at V came to 6 bases and at J to 6 bases, leaving 16 bases not matched to a gene. The CDR3 extends over 17 amino acids. CDR1 MNHEY and CDR2 SVGEGT come from the germline V gene. The CDR3 spells CASRESLAGAMVDTQYF. In DNA, the CDR3 is TGTGCCAGCAGAGAATCCTTAGCGGGAGCGATGGTTGATACGCAGTATTTT.

At least ten counts were recorded for this clone. The chain uses TRBV14 and TRBJ2-7; D possibly corresponds to TRBD1 (5 bases). This CDR3 contains 15 residues. V gave up 0 bases and J gave up 2 bases, with 11 bases separating them. The germline CDR1 and CDR2 sequences are SGHDN and FVKESK. CDR3 region: CASSQDYRFAYEQYF. The CDR3 coding sequence is TGTGCCAGCAGCCAAGATTACAGGTTCGCCTACGAGCAGTACTTC.

This clone was counted a few times. The chain recombines TRBV30 with TRBJ2-1; 10 bases fit TRBD2. V was clipped by 4 bases and J by 3 bases; unmatched bases: 3. The CDR3 runs 14 residues. The V gene's germline CDR1 is GTSNPN and CDR2 SVGIG (reference sequence). The DNA for the CDR3 is TGTGCCTGGAAACTAGCGGGAATCTACAATGAGCAGTTCTTC. As protein: CAWKLAGIYNEQFF.

The table lists this clone with many counts. A much larger clonotype is one base distant, so this may be a read error. The rearrangement links TRBV9 to TRBJ2-1; the match to TRBD2 covers 7 bases. The CDR3 runs 15 residues. Looked up from germline, CDR1 is SGDLS and CDR2 is YYNGEE. Trimming cost V 3 bases and J 11 bases; bases outside gene matches: 14. In nucleotides, the CDR3 is TGTGCCAGCAGCGCAGACCGGGGAGGGGTGTATAAGCAGTTCTTC. Amino acids: CASSADRGGVYKQFF.

This clone was seen more than once but under ten times. The J gene is TRBJ2-1, the V gene TRBV6-1; D is tentatively TRBD1 or TRBD2 (5 bases each). Trimming stripped 9 bases from V and 9 bases from J, with 21 bases between. The CDR3 has 14 amino acids. Germline V gene data show CDR1 as MNHNS and CDR2 as SASEGT. The DNA of the CDR3 is TGTGCCAGTCTTCCCGGGACCCGATATGGTGAGCAGTTCTTC. Translating it yields CASLPGTRYGEQFF.